This T cell receptor (beta chain) was captured by sequencing in a study of T cell responses to AZD1222 COVID-19 vaccine. The V gene's germline CDR1 is SGDLS and CDR2 YYNGEE. Between the trimmed V and J ends, which lost 0 bases and 5 bases, there was a span of 8 bases. The length of the CDR3 is 13 residues. Using immunoSEQ multiplex PCR, the repertoire was profiled, and TCRdb retains in-frame clones only, with some absent. The profile covers tens of thousands of clones, with roughly 87% appearing a single time and around a tenth taken by the ten largest. The chain has TRBV9 and TRBJ1-1; no reliable D call. The specimen comprised peripheral blood, sampled 28 days after the second AZD1222 dose. The TCR was taken from an adult who received the AZD1222 COVID-19 vaccine. CDR3 sequence: CASSVAAGTEAFF. The CDR3 DNA follows: TGTGCCAGCAGCGTAGCTGCCGGAACTGAAGCTTTCTTT.